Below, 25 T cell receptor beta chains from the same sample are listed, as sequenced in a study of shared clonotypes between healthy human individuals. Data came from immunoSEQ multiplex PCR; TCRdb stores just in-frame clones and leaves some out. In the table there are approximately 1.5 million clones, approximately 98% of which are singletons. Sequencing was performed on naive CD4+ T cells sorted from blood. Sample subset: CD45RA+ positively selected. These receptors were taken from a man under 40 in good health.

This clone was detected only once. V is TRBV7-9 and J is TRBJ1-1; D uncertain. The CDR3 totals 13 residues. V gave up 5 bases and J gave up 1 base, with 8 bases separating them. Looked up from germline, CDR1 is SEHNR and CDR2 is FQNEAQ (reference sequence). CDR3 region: CASSREPNTEAFF. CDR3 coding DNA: TGTGCCAGCAGCCGAGAACCGAACACTGAAGCTTTCTTT. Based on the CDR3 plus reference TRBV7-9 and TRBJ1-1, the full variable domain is DTGVSQNPRHKITKRGQNVTFRCDPISEHNRLYWYRQTLGQGPEFLTYFQNEAQLEKSRLLSDRFSAERPKGSFSTLEIQRTEQGDSAMYLCASSREPNTEAFFGQGTRLTVV.

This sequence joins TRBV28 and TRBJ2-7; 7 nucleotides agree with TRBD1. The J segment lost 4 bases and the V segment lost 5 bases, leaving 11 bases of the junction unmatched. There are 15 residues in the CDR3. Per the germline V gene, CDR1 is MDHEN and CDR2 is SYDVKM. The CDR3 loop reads CASSASETGKYEQYF. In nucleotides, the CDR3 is TGTGCCAGCAGTGCCTCCGAGACAGGGAAATACGAGCAGTACTTC.

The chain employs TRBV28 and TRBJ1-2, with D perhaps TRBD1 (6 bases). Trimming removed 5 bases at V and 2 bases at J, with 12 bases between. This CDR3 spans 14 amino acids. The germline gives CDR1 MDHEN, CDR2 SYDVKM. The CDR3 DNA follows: TGTGCCAGCAGTCGCTGGGGGCACAACTATGGCTACACCTTC. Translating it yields CASSRWGHNYGYTF.

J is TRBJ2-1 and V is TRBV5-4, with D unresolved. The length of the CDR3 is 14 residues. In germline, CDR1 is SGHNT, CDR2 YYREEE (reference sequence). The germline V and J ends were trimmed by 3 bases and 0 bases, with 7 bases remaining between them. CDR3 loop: CASSSTISYNEQFF. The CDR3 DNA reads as TGTGCCAGCAGCTCAACTATCTCCTACAATGAGCAGTTCTTC.

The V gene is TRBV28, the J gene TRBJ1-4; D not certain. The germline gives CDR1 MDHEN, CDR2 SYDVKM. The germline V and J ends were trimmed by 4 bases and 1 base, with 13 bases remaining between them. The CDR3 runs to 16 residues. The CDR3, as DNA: TGTGCCAGCAGTTCGCCGAACATGGTAACTAATGAAAAACTGTTTTTT. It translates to CASSSPNMVTNEKLFF.

The CDR3 DNA follows: TGCAGCGTTGTATTGTGGGGGGCGGGTGAGCAGTTCTTC. This gives the protein CSVVLWGAGEQFF. The chain recombines TRBV29-1 with TRBJ2-1, with D possibly called TRBD1 or TRBD2 (6 bases each). This CDR3 is 13 amino acids long. CDR1 SQVTM and CDR2 ANQGSEA come from the germline V gene. The germline V and J ends were trimmed by 4 bases and 9 bases, with 16 bases remaining between them.

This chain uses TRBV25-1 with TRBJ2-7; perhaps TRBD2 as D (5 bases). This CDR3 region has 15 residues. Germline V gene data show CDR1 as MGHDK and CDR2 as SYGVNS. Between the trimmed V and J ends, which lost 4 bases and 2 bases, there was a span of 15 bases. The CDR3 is CASSATGVGTYEQYF. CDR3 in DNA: TGTGCCAGCAGTGCGACCGGGGTGGGAACCTACGAGCAGTACTTC.

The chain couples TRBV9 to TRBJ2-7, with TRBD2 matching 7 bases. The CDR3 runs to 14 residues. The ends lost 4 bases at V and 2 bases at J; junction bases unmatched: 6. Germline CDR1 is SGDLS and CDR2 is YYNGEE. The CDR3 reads CASSRGGLAYEQYF. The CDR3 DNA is TGTGCCAGCAGCAGAGGAGGACTAGCCTACGAGCAGTACTTC.

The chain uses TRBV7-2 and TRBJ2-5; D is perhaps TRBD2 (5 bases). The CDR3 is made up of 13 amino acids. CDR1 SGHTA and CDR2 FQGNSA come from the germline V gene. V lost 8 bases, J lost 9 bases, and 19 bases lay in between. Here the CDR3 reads CASGSPGPGAQYF. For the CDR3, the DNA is TGTGCCAGCGGGTCCCCCGGGCCCGGGGCCCAGTACTTC.

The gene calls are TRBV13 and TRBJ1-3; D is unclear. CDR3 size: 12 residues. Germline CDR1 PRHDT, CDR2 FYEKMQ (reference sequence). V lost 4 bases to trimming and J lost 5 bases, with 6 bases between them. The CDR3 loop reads CASSSSRNTIYF. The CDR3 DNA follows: TGTGCCAGCAGCTCATCAAGAAACACCATATATTTT.

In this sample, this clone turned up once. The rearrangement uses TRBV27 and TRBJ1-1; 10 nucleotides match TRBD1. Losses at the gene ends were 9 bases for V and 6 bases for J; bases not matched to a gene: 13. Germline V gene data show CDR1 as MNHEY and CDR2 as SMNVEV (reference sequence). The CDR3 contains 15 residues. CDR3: CASRRPGQGSPEAFF. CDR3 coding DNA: TGTGCCAGTAGACGACCGGGACAGGGGTCCCCTGAAGCTTTCTTT.

The CDR3 region is CASSYTTNKETQYF. The DNA of the CDR3 is TGTGCCAGCAGTTACACCACCAACAAAGAGACCCAGTACTTC. The rearrangement uses TRBV6-5 and TRBJ2-5, with no clear D. CDR3 length: 14 residues. V lost 2 bases and J lost 3, with 10 bases in between. CDR1 and CDR2 from the germline V gene are MNHEY and SVGAGI.

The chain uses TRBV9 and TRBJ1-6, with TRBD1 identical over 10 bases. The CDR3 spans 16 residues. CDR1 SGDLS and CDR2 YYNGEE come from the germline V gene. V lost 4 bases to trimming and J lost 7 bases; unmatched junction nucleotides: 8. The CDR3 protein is CASSTLDRGPNSPLHF. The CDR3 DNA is TGTGCCAGCAGCACCCTTGACAGGGGGCCAAATTCACCCCTCCACTTT. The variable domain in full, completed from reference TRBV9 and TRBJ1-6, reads DSGVTQTPKHLITATGQRVTLRCSPRSGDLSVYWYQQSLDQGLQFLIQYYNGEERAKGNILERFSAQQFPDLHSELNLSSLELGDSALYFCASSTLDRGPNSPLHFGNGTRLTVT.

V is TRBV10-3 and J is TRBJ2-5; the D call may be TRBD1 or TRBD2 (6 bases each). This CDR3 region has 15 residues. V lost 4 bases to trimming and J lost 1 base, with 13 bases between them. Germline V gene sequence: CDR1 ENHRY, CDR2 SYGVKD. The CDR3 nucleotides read TGTGCCATCAGTGTGGGACTGACAGGCCAAGAGACCCAGTACTTC. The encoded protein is CAISVGLTGQETQYF.

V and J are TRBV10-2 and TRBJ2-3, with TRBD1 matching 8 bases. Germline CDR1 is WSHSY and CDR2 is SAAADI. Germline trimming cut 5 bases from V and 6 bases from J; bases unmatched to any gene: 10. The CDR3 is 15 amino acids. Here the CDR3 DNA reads TGCGCCAGCAGTTCGGACAGGGCCTCCGGGGATACGCAGTATTTT. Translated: CASSSDRASGDTQYF.

CDR3 amino acids: CASSSYGSSHNEQFF. CDR3 coding DNA: TGTGCCAGCAGCTCTTACGGGAGTTCCCACAATGAGCAGTTCTTC. The V gene is TRBV7-9, the J gene TRBJ2-1; a weak D match, TRBD2 (6 bases). V was trimmed by 4 bases and J by 5 bases, leaving 15 bases between them. CDR3 length: 15 residues. CDR1 is SEHNR and CDR2 is FQNEAQ in the germline V gene (reference sequence). The whole variable domain, filled in from reference TRBV7-9 and TRBJ2-1, reads DTGVSQNPRHKITKRGQNVTFRCDPISEHNRLYWYRQTLGQGPEFLTYFQNEAQLEKSRLLSDRFSAERPKGSFSTLEIQRTEQGDSAMYLCASSSYGSSHNEQFFGPGTRLTVL.

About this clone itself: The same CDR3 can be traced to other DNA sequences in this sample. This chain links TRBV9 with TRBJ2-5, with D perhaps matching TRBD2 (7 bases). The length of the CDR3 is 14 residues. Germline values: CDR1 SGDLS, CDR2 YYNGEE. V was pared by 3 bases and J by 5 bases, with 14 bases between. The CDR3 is CASSGGGGRETQYF. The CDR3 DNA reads TGTGCCAGCAGCGGCGGGGGCGGTCGGGAGACCCAGTACTTC. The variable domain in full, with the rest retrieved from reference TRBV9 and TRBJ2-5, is DSGVTQTPKHLITATGQRVTLRCSPRSGDLSVYWYQQSLDQGLQFLIQYYNGEERAKGNILERFSAQQFPDLHSELNLSSLELGDSALYFCASSGGGGRETQYFGPGTRLLVL.

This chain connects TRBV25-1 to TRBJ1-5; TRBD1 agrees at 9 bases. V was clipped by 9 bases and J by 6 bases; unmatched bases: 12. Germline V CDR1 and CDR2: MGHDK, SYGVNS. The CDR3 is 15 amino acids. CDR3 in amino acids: CASSQGAMGFQPQHF. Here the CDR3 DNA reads TGTGCCAGTTCACAGGGGGCTATGGGGTTTCAGCCCCAGCATTTT.

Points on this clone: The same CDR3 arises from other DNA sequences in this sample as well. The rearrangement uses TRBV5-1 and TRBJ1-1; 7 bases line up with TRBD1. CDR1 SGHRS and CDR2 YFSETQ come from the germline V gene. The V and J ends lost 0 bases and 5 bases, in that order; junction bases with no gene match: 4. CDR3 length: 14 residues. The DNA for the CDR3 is TGCGCCAGCAGCTTGGATACAGGGGATACTGAAGCTTTCTTT. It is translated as CASSLDTGDTEAFF.

DNA for the CDR3: TGCGCCAGCAGCCTAGACGTTAAGGGCGGGAGGGCCGGGTACAATGAGCAGTTCTTC. Translation gives CASSLDVKGGRAGYNEQFF. The J gene is TRBJ2-1, the V gene TRBV5-1; 9 bases are shared with TRBD2. The CDR3 runs to 19 residues. CDR1 and CDR2 from the germline V gene are SGHRS and YFSETQ. V was clipped by 4 bases and J by 4 bases; unmatched bases: 18.

The CDR3 DNA follows: TGTGCCAGCAGCATCGTAGCGGGAGGACGCACAGATACGCAGTATTTT. Protein: CASSIVAGGRTDTQYF. This chain connects TRBV9 to TRBJ2-3, with 10 bases aligning to TRBD2. The CDR3 is 16 amino acids. Unmatched junction bases numbered 6, after V lost 4 bases and J lost 1 base. Germline assignment: CDR1 SGDLS and CDR2 YYNGEE.

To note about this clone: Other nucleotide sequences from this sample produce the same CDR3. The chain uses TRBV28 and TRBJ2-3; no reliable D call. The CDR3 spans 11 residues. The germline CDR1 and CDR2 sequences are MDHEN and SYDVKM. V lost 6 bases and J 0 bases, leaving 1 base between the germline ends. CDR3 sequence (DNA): TGTGCCAGCAGGAGCACAGATACGCAGTATTTT. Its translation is CASRSTDTQYF.

Here the CDR3 reads CASRRDSANTGELFF. The CDR3 coding sequence is TGTGCCAGCAGGAGGGACAGCGCGAACACCGGGGAGCTGTTTTTT. The V call is TRBV5-4, the J call TRBJ2-2; TRBD1 matches 7 bases. The CDR3 runs 15 residues. Germline trimming cut 5 bases from V and 0 bases from J; bases unmatched to any gene: 4. CDR1 and CDR2 (germline): SGHNT, YYREEE (reference sequence).

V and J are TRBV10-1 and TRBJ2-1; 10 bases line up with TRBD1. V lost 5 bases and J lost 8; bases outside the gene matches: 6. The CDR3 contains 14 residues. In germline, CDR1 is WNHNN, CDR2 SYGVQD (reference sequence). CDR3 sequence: CASSRQGAVDEQFF. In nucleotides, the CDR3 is TGCGCCAGCAGTCGACAGGGGGCGGTAGATGAGCAGTTCTTC.

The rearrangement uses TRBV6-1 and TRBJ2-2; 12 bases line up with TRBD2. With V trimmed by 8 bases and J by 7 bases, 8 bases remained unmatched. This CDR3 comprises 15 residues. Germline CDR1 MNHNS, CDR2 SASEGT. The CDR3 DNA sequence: TGTGCCAGCCTTCACGGACTAGCGGGACACGGGGAGCTGTTTTTT. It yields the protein CASLHGLAGHGELFF.